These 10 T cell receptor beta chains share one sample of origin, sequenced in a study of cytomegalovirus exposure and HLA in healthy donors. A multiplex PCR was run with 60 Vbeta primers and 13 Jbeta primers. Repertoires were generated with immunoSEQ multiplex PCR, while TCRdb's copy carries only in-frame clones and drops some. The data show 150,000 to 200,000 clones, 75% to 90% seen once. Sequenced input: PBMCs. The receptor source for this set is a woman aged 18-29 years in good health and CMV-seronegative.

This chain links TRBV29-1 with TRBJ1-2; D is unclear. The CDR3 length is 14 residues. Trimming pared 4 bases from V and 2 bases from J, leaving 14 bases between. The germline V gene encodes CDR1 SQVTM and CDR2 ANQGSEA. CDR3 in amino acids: CSVVAPRKNYGYTF. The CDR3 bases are TGCAGCGTTGTGGCACCCCGAAAGAACTATGGCTACACCTTC. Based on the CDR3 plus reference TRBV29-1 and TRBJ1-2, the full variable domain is SAVISQKPSRDICQRGTSLTIQCQVDSQVTMMFWYRQQPGQSLTLIATANQGSEATYESGFVIDKFPISRPNLTFSTLTVSNMSPEDSSIYLCSVVAPRKNYGYTFGSGTRLTVV.

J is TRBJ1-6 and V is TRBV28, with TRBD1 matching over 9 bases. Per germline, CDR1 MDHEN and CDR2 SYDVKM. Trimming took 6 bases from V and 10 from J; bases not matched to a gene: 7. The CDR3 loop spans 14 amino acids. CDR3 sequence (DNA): TGTGCCAGCAGCTTACAGGGGGCTGGGTCACCCCTCCACTTT. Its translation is CASSLQGAGSPLHF.

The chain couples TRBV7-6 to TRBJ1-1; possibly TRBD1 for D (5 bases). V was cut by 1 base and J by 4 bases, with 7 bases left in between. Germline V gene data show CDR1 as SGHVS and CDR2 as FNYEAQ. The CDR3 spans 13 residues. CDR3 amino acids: CASSLGQRTEAFF. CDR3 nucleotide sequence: TGTGCCAGCAGCTTAGGACAGCGCACTGAAGCTTTCTTT. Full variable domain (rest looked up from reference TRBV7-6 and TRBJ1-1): GAGVSQSPRYKVTKRGQDVALRCDPISGHVSLYWYRQALGQGPEFLTYFNYEAQQDKSGLPNDRFSAERPEGSISTLTIQRTEQRDSAMYRCASSLGQRTEAFFGQGTRLTVV.

Here the CDR3 DNA reads TGTGCCAGCAGCCAGGATCGGAACGAGCAGTACTTC. This codes for CASSQDRNEQYF. J is TRBJ2-7 and V is TRBV11-3; no reliable D call. V was pared by 5 bases and J by 5 bases, with 10 bases between. Germline lookup yields CDR1 SGHNT and CDR2 YENEEA. The CDR3 sequence is 12 residues long.

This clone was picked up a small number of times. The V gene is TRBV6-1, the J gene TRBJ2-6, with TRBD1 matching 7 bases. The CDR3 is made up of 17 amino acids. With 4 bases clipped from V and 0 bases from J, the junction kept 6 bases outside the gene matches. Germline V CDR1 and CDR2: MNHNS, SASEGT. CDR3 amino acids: CASSARQGGSGANVLTF. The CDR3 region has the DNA TGTGCCAGCAGTGCGAGACAGGGTGGCTCTGGGGCCAACGTCCTGACTTTC.

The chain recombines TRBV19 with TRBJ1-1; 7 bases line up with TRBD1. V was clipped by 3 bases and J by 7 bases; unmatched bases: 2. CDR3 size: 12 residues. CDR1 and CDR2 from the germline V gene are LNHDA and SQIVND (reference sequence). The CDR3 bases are TGTGCCAGTAGTATCCGACAGGGTGAAGCTTTCTTT. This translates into CASSIRQGEAFF.

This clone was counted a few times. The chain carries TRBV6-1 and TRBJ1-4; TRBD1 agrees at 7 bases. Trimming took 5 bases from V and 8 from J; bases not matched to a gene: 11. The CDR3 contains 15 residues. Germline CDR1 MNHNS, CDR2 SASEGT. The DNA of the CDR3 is TGTGCCAGCAGTAGGCCGGTGACAGGGAGAGAAAAACTGTTTTTT. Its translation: CASSRPVTGREKLFF.

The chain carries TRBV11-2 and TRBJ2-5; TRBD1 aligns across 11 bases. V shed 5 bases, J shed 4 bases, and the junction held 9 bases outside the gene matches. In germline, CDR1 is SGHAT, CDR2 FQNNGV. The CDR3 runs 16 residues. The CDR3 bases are TGTGCCAGCAGCAAGGACAGGGGGCTCCGCGGAGAGACCCAGTACTTC. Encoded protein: CASSKDRGLRGETQYF.

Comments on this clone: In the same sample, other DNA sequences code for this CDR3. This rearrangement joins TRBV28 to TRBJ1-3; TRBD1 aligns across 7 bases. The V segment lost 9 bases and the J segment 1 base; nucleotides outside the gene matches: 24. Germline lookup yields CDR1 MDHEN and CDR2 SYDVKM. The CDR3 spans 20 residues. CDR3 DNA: TGTGCCAGTAGTCTTTCCCCGGGACAGCTCTTCCACCAGTCTGGAAACACCATATATTTT. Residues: CASSLSPGQLFHQSGNTIYF.

The CDR3 loop is CASSLRSTNSYEQYF. Written as DNA, the CDR3 is TGCGCCAGCAGCTTAAGATCTACCAATTCCTACGAGCAGTACTTC. The rearrangement uses TRBV5-1 and TRBJ2-7; D is unclear. V dropped 2 bases and J dropped 1 base, with 13 bases sitting between them. Germline V CDR1 and CDR2: SGHRS, YFSETQ. The CDR3 has 15 residues.